This is a list of T cell receptor beta chains from one sample in a study of blood T cell repertoires in COVID-19. Clones were read by immunoSEQ multiplex PCR, and TCRdb kept only the in-frame ones, dropping some. The table lists over 80,000 clones, 88% of them singletons, with about 7.3% in the top ten. Material for sequencing was peripheral blood. Receptors originate from a man in his 70s with acute or convalescent COVID-19. Each CDR3 is given without its conserved first and last residue. The order of the fields is J gene, D gene, CDR3 length, V gene, CDR3 protein. A D gene is named only where the DNA matches it firmly.

J: TRBJ1-1; D: NA; length: 9; V: TRBV20-1; CDR3: SARDRTEAF
J: TRBJ2-7; D: NA; length: 12; V: TRBV19; CDR3: ASSRAGNTDEQY
J: TRBJ1-5; D: TRBD1; length: 12; V: TRBV10-3; CDR3: AISPTGGGQPQH
J: TRBJ2-7; D: NA; length: 10; V: TRBV28; CDR3: ASSLSSRGQY
J: TRBJ2-3; D: TRBD1; length: 14; V: TRBV2; CDR3: ASSLARQGVTDTQY
J: TRBJ2-2; D: NA; length: 13; V: TRBV9; CDR3: ASSVTGLDTGELF
J: TRBJ2-3; D: TRBD1; length: 13; V: TRBV5-3; CDR3: ARSPLDRALDTQY
J: TRBJ2-5; D: TRBD2; length: 12; V: TRBV6-5; CDR3: ASRGLAGAETQY
J: TRBJ1-1; D: NA; length: 14; V: TRBV4-3; CDR3: ASSQDWAGSDTEAF
J: TRBJ2-7; D: NA; length: 11; V: TRBV30; CDR3: AWSGAGAYEQY
J: TRBJ1-2; D: NA; length: 9; V: TRBV7-2; CDR3: ASSLTEKHT
J: TRBJ2-7; D: NA; length: 14; V: TRBV11-2; CDR3: ASSEGISASGYEQY
J: TRBJ2-7; D: NA; length: 12; V: TRBV11-2; CDR3: ASGAGPPTYEQY
J: TRBJ2-2; D: NA; length: 13; V: TRBV28; CDR3: ASSITSRGTGELF
J: TRBJ2-7; D: NA; length: 10; V: TRBV12-3/TRBV12-4; CDR3: ASSPGRYEQY
J: TRBJ2-7; D: NA; length: 13; V: TRBV5-6; CDR3: ASSLGGVRLYEQY
J: TRBJ2-7; D: TRBD1; length: 13; V: TRBV2; CDR3: ASSAGDRGLYEQY
J: TRBJ2-1; D: TRBD1; length: 14; V: TRBV19; CDR3: ASSPVPDRGFNEQF
J: TRBJ2-5; D: NA; length: 11; V: TRBV7-9; CDR3: ASSQGGLETQY
J: TRBJ1-5; D: NA; length: 13; V: TRBV27; CDR3: ASGPWEGGNQPQH